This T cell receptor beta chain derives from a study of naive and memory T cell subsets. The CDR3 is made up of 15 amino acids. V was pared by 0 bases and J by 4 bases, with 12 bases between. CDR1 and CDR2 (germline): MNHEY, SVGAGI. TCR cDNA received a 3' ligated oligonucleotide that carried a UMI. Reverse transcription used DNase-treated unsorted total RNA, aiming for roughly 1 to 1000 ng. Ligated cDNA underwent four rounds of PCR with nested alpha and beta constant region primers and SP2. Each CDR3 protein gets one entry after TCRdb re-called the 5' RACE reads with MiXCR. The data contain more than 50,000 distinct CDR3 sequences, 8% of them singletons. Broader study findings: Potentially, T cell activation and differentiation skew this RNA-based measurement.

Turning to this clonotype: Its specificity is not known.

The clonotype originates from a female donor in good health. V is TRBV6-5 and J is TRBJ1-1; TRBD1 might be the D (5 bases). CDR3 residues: CASSYSGEAGTEAFF. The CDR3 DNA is TGTGCCAGCAGTTACTCAGGGGAGGCTGGCACTGAAGCTTTCTTT.